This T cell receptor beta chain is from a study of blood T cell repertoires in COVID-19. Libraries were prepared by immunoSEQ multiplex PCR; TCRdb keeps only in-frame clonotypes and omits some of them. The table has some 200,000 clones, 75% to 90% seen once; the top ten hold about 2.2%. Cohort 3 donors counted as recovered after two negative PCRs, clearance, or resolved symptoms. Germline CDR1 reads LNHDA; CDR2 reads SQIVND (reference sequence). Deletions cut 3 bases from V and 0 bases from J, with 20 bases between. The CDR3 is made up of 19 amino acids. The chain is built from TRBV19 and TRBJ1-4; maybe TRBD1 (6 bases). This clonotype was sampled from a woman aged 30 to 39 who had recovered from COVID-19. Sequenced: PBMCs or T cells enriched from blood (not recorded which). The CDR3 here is CASSMRGANDFATNEKLFF. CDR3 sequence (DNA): TGTGCCAGTAGTATGCGGGGGGCAAACGATTTCGCAACTAATGAAAAACTGTTTTTT.